The 30 T cell receptor beta chains reported below all come from one sample, sequenced in a study of a mutant IDH1 vaccine in newly diagnosed glioma. Regarding time point: week 47, end of study. All doses held 300 ug of mutant IDH1 20-mer peptide, with topical imiquimod. Libraries were prepared by immunoSEQ multiplex PCR; TCRdb keeps only in-frame clonotypes and omits some of them. The sample consists of approximately 30,000 clones, 75% to 95% of them appearing once. Their antigen targets remain unknown. The sample in question was PBMCs, obtained from a glioma patient whose treatment included an IDH1 peptide vaccine. The receptors originated from a woman aged 40-49 years with glioma.

This clone showed up just once. The CDR3 DNA sequence: TGCGCCAGCAGCCAATCTATCACTGGAAGCTCCTATAATTCACCCCTCCACTTT. Residues: CASSQSITGSSYNSPLHF. The chain joins TRBV4-3 to TRBJ1-6; D is unresolved. Germline CDR1 and CDR2: LGHNA and YSLEER. Trimming stripped 2 bases from V and 0 bases from J, with 14 bases between. CDR3 length: 18 amino acids.

The chain has TRBV5-6 and TRBJ2-5; D gene unclear. Germline assignment: CDR1 SGHDT and CDR2 YYEEEE. CDR3 length: 14 residues. V gave up 3 bases and J gave up 3 bases, with 12 bases separating them. The CDR3 region is CASSSPTREETQYF. CDR3 DNA sequence: TGTGCCAGCAGCTCCCCCACTCGGGAAGAGACCCAGTACTTC.

The CDR3 bases are TGCGCCAGCAGCCAAGGACGGGGGCGCGTCTTGAACACTGAAGCTTTCTTT. This gives the protein CASSQGRGRVLNTEAFF. V and J are TRBV5-1 and TRBJ1-1, with TRBD1 as a possible D gene (6 bases). The CDR3 length is 17 residues. Germline lookup yields CDR1 SGHRS and CDR2 YFSETQ. V was pared by 4 bases and J by 0 bases, with 19 bases between.

The V gene is TRBV7-6, the J gene TRBJ2-7, with D hard to call. The CDR3 runs 14 residues. Germline assignment: CDR1 SGHVS and CDR2 FNYEAQ. V was clipped by 4 bases and J by 2 bases, with 12 bases between them. The CDR3 loop is CASSSSRAPYEQYF. For the CDR3, the DNA is TGTGCCAGCAGCTCCAGCCGCGCGCCCTACGAGCAGTACTTC. The complete variable domain, with remaining parts taken from reference TRBV7-6 and TRBJ2-7, reads GAGVSQSPRYKVTKRGQDVALRCDPISGHVSLYWYRQALGQGPEFLTYFNYEAQQDKSGLPNDRFSAERPEGSISTLTIQRTEQRDSAMYRCASSSSRAPYEQYFGPGTRLTVT.

The CDR3: CASSVAPSGKTQYF. In DNA form, the CDR3 reads TGTGCCAGCAGCGTAGCTCCGAGCGGGAAAACCCAGTACTTC. The chain carries TRBV9 and TRBJ2-5; 7 positions match TRBD2. There are 14 residues in the CDR3. Germline lookup yields CDR1 SGDLS and CDR2 YYNGEE. J lost 8 bases, V lost 0 bases, and 7 bases had no gene match.

This clone was observed a few times. CDR3: CASSMVLMANEKLFF. The DNA of the CDR3 is TGTGCCAGTAGTATGGTTCTCATGGCGAATGAAAAACTGTTTTTT. The chain uses TRBV19 and TRBJ1-4; D uncertain. The CDR3 spans 15 residues. From germline, CDR1 is LNHDA and CDR2 SQIVND (reference sequence). With 3 bases removed from V and 5 bases from J, the gap between germline ends came to 13 bases.

This clone was seen a few times. This rearrangement joins TRBV6-1 to TRBJ1-1, with D possibly TRBD1 on 5 matching bases. The length of the CDR3 is 13 residues. Germline values: CDR1 MNHNS, CDR2 SASEGT. The V gene lost 6 bases and the J gene lost 1 base, with 9 bases spanning the gap. The CDR3 bases are TGTGCCAGCAGCCAAGGGGAGAACACTGAAGCTTTCTTT. Amino acids: CASSQGENTEAFF.

This clone was recorded once. The rearrangement joins TRBV27 to TRBJ1-2; D perhaps matches TRBD1 (5 bases). Germline V gene lookup returns CDR1 MNHEY and CDR2 SMNVEV (reference sequence). This CDR3 has 15 amino acids. Trimming shortened V by 5 bases and J by 3 bases, and 16 bases separated the two germline ends. The CDR3: CASSPMATGYYGYTF. Written as DNA, the CDR3 is TGTGCCAGCAGTCCCATGGCCACAGGCTACTATGGCTACACCTTC.

The chain couples TRBV5-6 to TRBJ1-1; D not resolved. Germline V gene lookup returns CDR1 SGHDT and CDR2 YYEEEE. V shed 1 base and J shed 9 bases, with 10 bases lying between them. The CDR3 contains 12 residues. This chain's CDR3 is CASSLTTQKAFF. The CDR3 DNA is TGTGCCAGCAGCTTGACTACCCAAAAAGCTTTCTTT.

The chain is built from TRBV6-1 and TRBJ2-3; TRBD2 matches at 15 bases. The length of the CDR3 is 17 residues. The germline gives CDR1 MNHNS, CDR2 SASEGT. V gave up 2 bases and J gave up 4 bases; unmatched junction bases: 4. This CDR3 reads CASSERTSGGAADTQYF. CDR3 coding DNA: TGTGCCAGCAGTGAAAGGACTAGCGGGGGGGCCGCAGATACGCAGTATTTT.

The chain combines TRBV29-1 with TRBJ1-1; 8 bases map to TRBD1. Germline V gives CDR1 SQVTM, CDR2 ANQGSEA. The CDR3 has 11 amino acids. The junction had 2 bases not matched to a gene; V was cut back by 7 bases and J by 4 bases. The CDR3 spells CSGTGRTEAFF. The DNA for the CDR3 is TGCAGCGGGACAGGGCGCACTGAAGCTTTCTTT.

The chain links TRBV5-4 to TRBJ2-2; 14 nucleotides line up with TRBD2. Germline V gene lookup returns CDR1 SGHNT and CDR2 YYREEE (reference sequence). V shed 2 bases and J 6 bases; nucleotides not matched to a gene: 3. This CDR3 has 16 amino acids. The CDR3, as DNA: TGTGCCAGCAGCTTCCGACTAGCGGGGGGGCCCGGGGAGCTGTTTTTT. Its translation: CASSFRLAGGPGELFF.

This sequence joins TRBV19 and TRBJ1-1; unclear D gene. The CDR3 runs to 14 residues. The germline V and J ends were trimmed by 6 bases and 2 bases, with 13 bases remaining between them. Per the germline V gene, CDR1 is LNHDA and CDR2 is SQIVND (reference sequence). CDR3 region: CASRSQFLNTEAFF. Written as DNA, the CDR3 is TGTGCCAGTAGGAGTCAGTTCCTAAACACTGAAGCTTTCTTT.

The gene calls are TRBV5-1 and TRBJ2-3; no reliable D call. This CDR3 contains 14 residues. The V end was cut by 3 bases, the J end by 1 base, with 9 bases between. Per the germline V gene, CDR1 is SGHRS and CDR2 is YFSETQ. The CDR3 loop reads CASSSIARTDTQYF. The DNA of the CDR3 is TGCGCCAGCAGCTCAATAGCCCGCACAGATACGCAGTATTTT.

The chain employs TRBV10-2 and TRBJ2-7, with TRBD1 matching over 7 bases. With 8 bases clipped from V and 2 bases from J, the junction kept 6 bases outside the gene matches. The CDR3 length is 13 residues. The germline gives CDR1 WSHSY, CDR2 SAAADI. The CDR3 sequence: CASEGTAAYEQYF. In nucleotides, the CDR3 is TGCGCCAGCGAAGGGACAGCCGCCTACGAGCAGTACTTC.

The chain carries TRBV7-6 and TRBJ2-5; maybe TRBD1 (6 bases). The CDR3 has 15 amino acids. Germline CDR1 is SGHVS and CDR2 is FNYEAQ. V lost 6 bases to trimming and J lost 3 bases, with 17 bases between them. CDR3 DNA sequence: TGTGCCAGCAGTAGGGGCAGGGGCAGGGAAGAGACCCAGTACTTC. Translation gives CASSRGRGREETQYF.

The rearrangement joins TRBV7-2 to TRBJ2-1; D remains ambiguous. The germline gives CDR1 SGHTA, CDR2 FQGNSA. The CDR3 covers 17 residues. Trimming cost V 5 bases and J 5 bases, with 22 bases left between them. The CDR3 sequence is CASSPKVGLPFNNEQFF. The DNA of the CDR3 is TGTGCCAGCAGCCCCAAAGTAGGGCTTCCCTTTAACAATGAGCAGTTCTTC.

The V call is TRBV6-1, the J call TRBJ1-5; D is unresolved. Trimming shortened V by 7 bases and J by 3 bases, and 10 bases separated the two germline ends. The CDR3 runs 13 residues. Germline V gene data show CDR1 as MNHNS and CDR2 as SASEGT. DNA for the CDR3: TGTGCCAGCACGGGAGGGCTCAATCAGCCCCAGCATTTT. The encoded protein is CASTGGLNQPQHF.

The chain links TRBV7-9 to TRBJ1-1; D call uncertain. The CDR3 covers 12 residues. Trimming left V 6 bases short and J 0 bases short, with 5 bases between. Germline lookup yields CDR1 SEHNR and CDR2 FQNEAQ (reference sequence). Here the CDR3 DNA reads TGTGCCAGCAGAAGGTTGAACACTGAAGCTTTCTTT. The encoded protein is CASRRLNTEAFF.

The CDR3 protein is CASSYTSAGKNTEAFF. Here the CDR3 DNA reads TGTGCCAGCAGTTACACCTCGGCAGGGAAGAACACTGAAGCTTTCTTT. This chain joins TRBV6-6 and TRBJ1-1; TRBD1 is a possible D gene (5 bases). Germline assignment: CDR1 MNHNY and CDR2 SVGAGI (reference sequence). The CDR3 spans 16 residues. With 2 bases removed from V and 1 base from J, the gap between germline ends came to 14 bases.

CDR3 region: CASSQNVVGDFEQFF. CDR3 DNA sequence: TGTGCCAGCAGCCAAAACGTAGTCGGGGACTTTGAGCAGTTCTTC. J is TRBJ2-1 and V is TRBV4-2, with a possible D match to TRBD2 (6 bases). The CDR3 sequence is 15 residues long. V was clipped by 2 bases and J by 9 bases, with 17 bases between them. Germline assignment: CDR1 LGHNA and CDR2 YNFKEQ.

This clone was counted between two and nine times. The chain combines TRBV20-1 with TRBJ1-5; TRBD1 is a possible D gene (5 bases). This CDR3 has 10 amino acids. The germline CDR1 and CDR2 sequences are DFQATT and SNEGSKA (reference sequence). V lost 4 bases and J 9 bases, leaving 7 bases between the germline ends. CDR3 DNA sequence: TGCAGTGCTACCCAGGGGCCCCAGCATTTT. It translates to CSATQGPQHF.

The J gene is TRBJ1-5, the V gene TRBV6-8; D is ambiguous. V was shortened by 6 bases and J by 7 bases, with 10 bases between the two germline ends. This CDR3 has 12 residues. Looked up from germline, CDR1 is MNHGY and CDR2 is SAAAGT. In DNA form, the CDR3 reads TGTGCCAGCAGACCTCGGGGACAGCCCCAGCATTTT. Its translation: CASRPRGQPQHF.

This rearrangement joins TRBV5-6 to TRBJ1-2, with a possible D match to TRBD1 (6 bases). CDR1 is SGHDT and CDR2 is YYEEEE in the germline V gene. The CDR3 has 14 residues. Trimming took 4 bases from V and 3 from J, leaving 13 bases between them. For the CDR3, the DNA is TGTGCCAGCAGCCAAGGGGGGTTTGACTATGGCTACACCTTC. Its translation: CASSQGGFDYGYTF.

This sequence joins TRBV5-1 and TRBJ2-7, with D possibly matching TRBD2 (5 bases). Germline V CDR1 and CDR2: SGHRS, YFSETQ. CDR3 size: 13 residues. V was pared by 0 bases and J by 3 bases, with 7 bases between. CDR3 nucleotides: TGCGCCAGCAGCTTGGCCGAGGGCTACGAGCAGTACTTC. It translates to CASSLAEGYEQYF.

V and J are TRBV2 and TRBJ2-5, with D perhaps TRBD1 (6 bases). The germline V gene has CDR1 SNHLY and CDR2 FYNNEI. The V end was cut by 6 bases, the J end by 2 bases, with 7 bases between. The CDR3 length is 12 residues. In DNA form, the CDR3 reads TGTGCCAGCAGCAGGGGACAAGAGACCCAGTACTTC. Translating gives CASSRGQETQYF.

J is TRBJ1-1 and V is TRBV7-9, with D tentatively TRBD1 (6 bases). This CDR3 region has 12 residues. Germline lookup yields CDR1 SEHNR and CDR2 FQNEAQ (reference sequence). Trimming stripped 5 bases from V and 5 bases from J, with 9 bases between. The DNA of the CDR3 is TGTGCCAGCAGCGTAGGGGGTACTGAAGCTTTCTTT. Amino acid sequence: CASSVGGTEAFF.

The chain is built from TRBV5-4 and TRBJ2-2; 8 nucleotides agree with TRBD2. The CDR3 totals 15 residues. V shed 2 bases, J shed 4 bases, and the junction held 4 bases outside the gene matches. Looked up from germline, CDR1 is SGHNT and CDR2 is YYREEE (reference sequence). CDR3 coding DNA: TGTGCCAGCAGCTTTTCCGGGAGGGTCACCGGGGAGCTGTTTTTT. This codes for CASSFSGRVTGELFF.

This chain uses TRBV12-5 with TRBJ2-3, with 8 bases matching TRBD2. Germline V gene data show CDR1 as LGHNT and CDR2 as FRNRAP. The CDR3 consists of 14 residues. Trimming took 7 bases from V and 2 from J; bases not matched to a gene: 5. The CDR3 loop is CASAWREVTDTQYF. The CDR3 nucleotides read TGTGCTAGTGCGTGGCGGGAGGTCACAGATACGCAGTATTTT.

The chain recombines TRBV6-5 with TRBJ1-2; D possibly corresponds to TRBD1 (6 bases). V gave up 11 bases and J gave up 7 bases, with 17 bases separating them. CDR3 length: 12 amino acids. The germline gives CDR1 MNHEY, CDR2 SVGAGI. The CDR3 loop reads CASREGEGGYTF. The CDR3 DNA reads TGTGCCTCCCGGGAGGGGGAGGGTGGCTACACCTTC.